This paragraph covers one T cell receptor (beta chain) sequence. No antigen is known for it. Compared with germline, one end of the junction differs, possibly owing to a read error. Runs used v3.0 of the immunoSEQ assay and were done at survey level. Profiled with immunoSEQ multiplex PCR; TCRdb holds only in-frame clones, not every one. The data show some 23,000 clones, 80% to 90% seen once. This sample is drawn from a study of long-term antiretroviral therapy in people with HIV. The CDR3 sequence is 15 residues long. Germline CDR1 reads SNHLY; CDR2 reads FYNNEI. General study findings and limits: Pre-ART expanded clones dominated the repertoire at every time point. Versus controls, repertoires in people with HIV had narrower CDR3 length ranges.

Every donor contributed at least one pre-ART and at least two post-ART PBMC samples. This chain joins TRBV2 and TRBJ2-3; 7 bases align to TRBD2. The TCR comes from a man between 25 and 39 years old with HIV. The source was unsorted PBMCs, collected around 4.5 years after starting antiretroviral therapy. CDR3 protein: CASSERGGSRDTQYF. The CDR3 region has the DNA TGTGCCAGCAGTGAACGGGGAGGGAGCAGAGATACGCAGTATTTT.